Listed here are 6 T cell receptor beta chains from one sample, sequenced in a study of blood T cell repertoires in COVID-19. Repertoires were generated with immunoSEQ multiplex PCR, while TCRdb's copy carries only in-frame clones and drops some. This sample has 45,000 to 50,000 clones, with about 85% found just once. The material sequenced was peripheral blood. The receptor source for this set is a woman aged 55-75 years with acute or convalescent COVID-19.

The gene calls are TRBV5-1 and TRBJ1-1; D gene uncertain. CDR3 length: 13 residues. With 0 bases removed from V and 5 bases from J, the gap between germline ends came to 8 bases. Germline CDR1 is SGHRS and CDR2 is YFSETQ. CDR3 in DNA: TGCGCCAGCAGCTTGGCCGGGGAAACTGAAGCTTTCTTT. It codes for CASSLAGETEAFF.

This chain joins TRBV13 and TRBJ2-5; weak D call: TRBD2 (7 bases). The CDR3 covers 15 residues. CDR1 and CDR2 (germline): PRHDT, FYEKMQ (reference sequence). The ends were cut back, 2 bases at V and 4 bases at J, with 14 bases in the middle. The CDR3 region is CASSLTGGGGETQYF. The CDR3 DNA reads as TGTGCCAGCAGCTTAACCGGGGGAGGGGGAGAGACCCAGTACTTC.

The chain recombines TRBV10-3 with TRBJ1-6; D remains ambiguous. The CDR3 is 14 amino acids. V was shortened by 7 bases and J by 9 bases, with 16 bases between the two germline ends. Per the germline V gene, CDR1 is ENHRY and CDR2 is SYGVKD. In DNA, the CDR3 is TGTGCCATCACCCAAACGGGAGAAGGTTCACCCCTCCACTTT. Its translation: CAITQTGEGSPLHF.

This chain connects TRBV30 to TRBJ2-1, with 10 bases identical to TRBD2. The V gene end was trimmed by 5 bases and the J gene end by 2 bases; junction bases not matched to a gene: 3. Per the germline V gene, CDR1 is GTSNPN and CDR2 is SVGIG (reference sequence). The CDR3 length is 14 residues. The CDR3 DNA is TGTGCCTGGGTCGGGACTAGCGCCTACAATGAGCAGTTCTTC. Amino acid sequence: CAWVGTSAYNEQFF.

The chain links TRBV29-1 to TRBJ2-7, with 9 bases lining up with TRBD1. Germline V gene data show CDR1 as SQVTM and CDR2 as ANQGSEA. The CDR3 has 14 amino acids. V was pared by 7 bases and J by 4 bases, with 11 bases of the junction left unmatched. The chain's CDR3 is CSAGGGQGIYEQYF. Here the CDR3 DNA reads TGCAGCGCTGGGGGTGGACAGGGGATTTACGAGCAGTACTTC.

This sequence joins TRBV7-9 and TRBJ2-7; perhaps TRBD2 as D (7 bases). V lost 5 bases and J 0 bases, leaving 17 bases between the germline ends. The CDR3 has 16 amino acids. The V gene's germline CDR1 is SEHNR and CDR2 FQNEAQ (reference sequence). As DNA, the CDR3 is TGTGCCAGCAGCGGGGGGGCAACGCAAAACTCCTACGAGCAGTACTTC. This sequence encodes CASSGGATQNSYEQYF.